These 29 T cell receptor beta chains were sequenced from one sample in a study of preoperative IRX-2 immunotherapy in early breast cancer. TCRdb's table, derived via immunoSEQ multiplex PCR, lists solely in-frame clones and lacks some. The profile shows about 42,000 clones, around three quarters of them singletons. Stated treatment: preoperative locoregional IRX-2 cytokine immunotherapy. Source: tumor tissue, taken after IRX-2 immunotherapy. Source of these receptors: a human donor with breast cancer.

This sequence joins TRBV6-8 and TRBJ2-7; no clear D gene. V lost 5 bases, J lost 9 bases, and 14 bases lay in between. The CDR3 is 12 residues long. CDR1 is MNHGY and CDR2 is SAAAGT in the germline V gene. CDR3 loop: CASSPSTRGQYF. The DNA of the CDR3 is TGTGCCAGCAGTCCTTCAACCCGCGGGCAGTACTTC.

Only a few counts were recorded for this clone. The chain recombines TRBV6-8 with TRBJ2-7, with 10 bases aligning to TRBD1. The CDR3 sequence is 15 residues long. V dropped 2 bases and J dropped 5; count of bases not matched to a gene: 6. Germline V gene sequence: CDR1 MNHGY, CDR2 SAAAGT. The DNA for the CDR3 is TGTGCCAGCAGTTACGGGACAGGGGTTTCGAACGAGCAGTACTTC. It specifies CASSYGTGVSNEQYF.

The V gene is TRBV28, the J gene TRBJ1-4; 7 bases fit TRBD1. The V and J ends lost 3 bases and 8 bases, in that order; junction bases with no gene match: 6. The CDR3 extends over 14 amino acids. Germline V lookup: CDR1 MDHEN, CDR2 SYDVKM. This CDR3 is CASSLGQIPEKLFF. CDR3 DNA sequence: TGTGCCAGCAGTTTGGGACAGATTCCGGAAAAACTGTTTTTT.

CDR3 protein: CASSPILSGANVLTF. DNA of the CDR3: TGTGCCAGTAGTCCCATCCTCTCTGGGGCCAACGTCCTGACTTTC. The chain is built from TRBV19 and TRBJ2-6; D gene uncertain. Germline assignment: CDR1 LNHDA and CDR2 SQIVND (reference sequence). This CDR3 has 15 residues. Trimming pared 5 bases from V and 0 bases from J, leaving 8 bases between.

This clone has a handful of counts. This chain uses TRBV28 with TRBJ2-5, with D tentatively TRBD2 (7 bases). The CDR3 length is 14 residues. Germline CDR1 reads MDHEN; CDR2 reads SYDVKM. V shed 10 bases and J shed 5 bases, with 20 bases lying between them. The CDR3 is CATLGGGRGETQYF. In DNA, the CDR3 is TGTGCCACCTTGGGAGGGGGAAGGGGGGAGACCCAGTACTTC. Based on the CDR3 plus reference TRBV28 and TRBJ2-5, the full variable domain is DVKVTQSSRYLVKRTGEKVFLECVQDMDHENMFWYRQDPGLGLRLIYFSYDVKMKEKGDIPEGYSVSREKKERFSLILESASTNQTSMYLCATLGGGRGETQYFGPGTRLLVL.

This chain links TRBV5-1 with TRBJ2-1; 14 positions agree with TRBD2. The V and J ends lost 4 bases and 7 bases, in that order; junction bases with no gene match: 10. The CDR3 spans 17 residues. Germline loops: CDR1 SGHRS, CDR2 YFSETQ. The CDR3 is CASSKGGLAGGGNEQFF. The CDR3 DNA is TGCGCCAGCAGCAAAGGCGGACTAGCGGGAGGTGGTAATGAGCAGTTCTTC.

The chain employs TRBV22-1 and TRBJ1-3. TRBV22-1 is termed a pseudogene. The CDR3 loop spans 14 amino acids. CDR3 nucleotides: TGTGCCAGCAGTGCTGGGGGGACTGGAAACACCATATATTTT. Encoded protein: CASSAGGTGNTIYF.

The V gene is TRBV6-8, the J gene TRBJ1-1; no definite D call. Trimming left V 4 bases short and J 0 bases short, with 6 bases between. Germline CDR1 and CDR2: MNHGY and SAAAGT. The CDR3 length is 13 residues. The CDR3 DNA sequence: TGTGCCAGCAGTTCCACAGTGAACACTGAAGCTTTCTTT. This translates into CASSSTVNTEAFF.

CDR3 bases: TGTGCTAGTGGTACAAACAGGGGGTCCTACAATGAGCAGTTCTTC. Protein sequence: CASGTNRGSYNEQFF. V usage is TRBV12-5 and J usage is TRBJ2-1, with 8 bases lining up with TRBD1. The CDR3 is 15 residues long. CDR1 is LGHNT, CDR2 FRNRAP, per germline. Trimming removed 5 bases from V and 1 base from J; junction bases left unmatched: 4.

The chain has TRBV7-4 and TRBJ1-2; TRBD1 is a possible D gene (5 bases). Germline-derived CDR1 and CDR2 are SGHVT and SQSDAQ. Trimming shortened V by 5 bases and J by 7 bases, and 14 bases separated the two germline ends. The CDR3 length is 13 residues. CDR3 sequence: CASSRDGFVGYTF. CDR3 sequence (DNA): TGTGCCAGCAGCCGGGACGGCTTTGTTGGCTACACCTTC.

The chain couples TRBV7-5 to TRBJ2-7; TRBD2, the D gene given by the table, was not confirmed from the DNA. TRBV7-5 is recorded as a pseudogene. This CDR3 spans 16 amino acids. The CDR3 coding sequence is TGTGCCAGCAGCTTTGAGTGGCGGGCTAGCGTCTACGAGCAGTACTTC. Its protein product is CASSFEWRASVYEQYF.

This CDR3 reads CASSLGGGGGYEQFF. CDR3 coding DNA: TGTGCCAGCAGCCTTGGAGGGGGGGGAGGATATGAGCAGTTCTTC. This chain links TRBV6-8 with TRBJ2-1; the D gene is possibly TRBD2 (7 bases). V lost 6 bases and J 8 bases, leaving 20 bases between the germline ends. Germline CDR1 reads MNHGY; CDR2 reads SAAAGT. This CDR3 is 15 amino acids long.

This rearrangement joins TRBV14 to TRBJ1-2; 7 bases map to TRBD1. The CDR3 is made up of 13 amino acids. Germline CDR1 SGHDN, CDR2 FVKESK. V was pared by 4 bases and J by 7 bases, with 6 bases of the junction left unmatched. DNA of the CDR3: TGTGCCAGCAGCCCTACAGGGGAGGGTGGCTACACCTTC. It specifies CASSPTGEGGYTF. The whole variable domain, filled in from reference TRBV14 and TRBJ1-2, reads EAGVTQFPSHSVIEKGQTVTLRCDPISGHDNLYWYRRVMGKEIKFLLHFVKESKQDESGMPNNRFLAERTGGTYSTLKVQPAELEDSGVYFCASSPTGEGGYTFGSGTRLTVV.

This clone is a singleton in its sample. This chain connects TRBV28 to TRBJ2-7; possibly TRBD2 for D (5 bases). The CDR3 extends over 13 amino acids. Deletions cut 3 bases from V and 0 bases from J, with 6 bases between. CDR1 MDHEN and CDR2 SYDVKM come from the germline V gene. The CDR3 nucleotides are TGTGCCAGCAGTTTCGGAGGCTCCTACGAGCAGTACTTC. Protein: CASSFGGSYEQYF.

In this sample, this clone turned up a few times. The J gene is TRBJ2-5, the V gene TRBV28, with 9 positions matching TRBD1. Germline values: CDR1 MDHEN, CDR2 SYDVKM. CDR3 size: 15 residues. V dropped 4 bases and J dropped 2; count of bases not matched to a gene: 5. CDR3 sequence reads: CASSSPGQGQETQYF. The CDR3 DNA reads TGTGCCAGCAGTTCACCGGGACAGGGACAAGAGACCCAGTACTTC. The entire variable domain, with the rest obtained from reference TRBV28 and TRBJ2-5, is as follows: DVKVTQSSRYLVKRTGEKVFLECVQDMDHENMFWYRQDPGLGLRLIYFSYDVKMKEKGDIPEGYSVSREKKERFSLILESASTNQTSMYLCASSSPGQGQETQYFGPGTRLLVL.

This chain connects TRBV5-1 to TRBJ2-2; tentatively, D is TRBD1 (5 bases). Germline loops: CDR1 SGHRS, CDR2 YFSETQ. The V gene lost 4 bases and the J gene lost 0 bases, with 10 bases spanning the gap. CDR3 length: 15 residues. This chain's CDR3 is CASSPTVSNTGELFF. The CDR3 DNA sequence: TGCGCCAGCAGCCCGACAGTCTCGAACACCGGGGAGCTGTTTTTT.

The genes are TRBV19 and TRBJ1-1; 8 bases align to TRBD1. This CDR3 spans 15 amino acids. CDR1 and CDR2 from the germline V gene are LNHDA and SQIVND (reference sequence). The ends lost 4 bases at V and 2 bases at J; junction bases unmatched: 6. CDR3 in amino acids: CASSTYGQGNTEAFF. In DNA, the CDR3 is TGTGCCAGTAGTACCTACGGACAGGGAAACACTGAAGCTTTCTTT.

The rearrangement joins TRBV6-8 to TRBJ2-3, with TRBD2 matching 8 bases. The CDR3 is made up of 16 amino acids. V trimming: 5 bases; J trimming: 0 bases; junction bases outside the gene matches: 7. Germline V gene lookup returns CDR1 MNHGY and CDR2 SAAAGT. DNA of the CDR3: TGTGCCAGCAGTCACAAGCGGGGGCCGAGCACAGATACGCAGTATTTT. Translation gives CASSHKRGPSTDTQYF.

The rearrangement joins TRBV6-8 to TRBJ2-7; possibly TRBD2 for D (6 bases). CDR1 is MNHGY, CDR2 SAAAGT, per germline. The CDR3 spans 15 residues. Trimming removed 9 bases at V and 3 bases at J, with 21 bases between. This CDR3 is CARPVTSIIYYEQYF. The CDR3 DNA reads TGTGCCAGACCTGTTACTAGCATAATTTACTACGAGCAGTACTTC.

The chain joins TRBV30 to TRBJ2-7; TRBD1 matches at 7 bases. From germline, CDR1 is GTSNPN and CDR2 SVGIG (reference sequence). V shed 2 bases, J shed 6 bases, and the junction held 4 bases outside the gene matches. The CDR3 has 12 amino acids. The CDR3 coding sequence is TGTGCCTGGAGTCTGACAGGGATCGAGCAGTACTTC. Protein: CAWSLTGIEQYF.

The genes are TRBV23-1 and TRBJ1-1, with TRBD1 as a possible D gene (5 bases). TRBV23-1 counts as an open reading frame of uncertain function. V was pared by 5 bases and J by 3 bases, with 22 bases between. CDR3 length: 17 residues. CDR3 residues: CASSSQWGDGRHTEAFF. CDR3 DNA sequence: TGCGCCAGCAGTTCTCAATGGGGGGATGGGCGGCACACTGAAGCTTTCTTT.

This clone was seen just once. V and J are TRBV5-1 and TRBJ1-1; 7 bases match TRBD1. CDR3 length: 16 amino acids. The J segment lost 0 bases and the V segment lost 2 bases, leaving 7 bases of the junction unmatched. Germline V CDR1 and CDR2: SGHRS, YFSETQ. CDR3 bases: TGCGCCAGCAGCTTAGGGGGCGGAGGAATGAACACTGAAGCTTTCTTT. This translates into CASSLGGGGMNTEAFF.

The rearrangement joins TRBV10-1 to TRBJ1-1; the match to TRBD1 covers 7 bases. The CDR3 length is 16 residues. J gave up 1 base and V 3 bases, and 8 bases lay outside the gene matches. Germline V gene sequence: CDR1 WNHNN, CDR2 SYGVQD (reference sequence). The CDR3 region is CASSDRAGGPNTEAFF. The CDR3 nucleotides read TGCGCCAGCAGTGATCGGGCAGGGGGGCCGAACACTGAAGCTTTCTTT.

The count of this clone is one. In nucleotides, the CDR3 is TGTGCCAGTAGTCCGCGGACTAGTCACGATACGCAGTATTTT. Its protein product is CASSPRTSHDTQYF. The V gene is TRBV19, the J gene TRBJ2-3; 7 bases agree with TRBD2. Trimming cost V 5 bases and J 6 bases; bases outside gene matches: 8. The CDR3 is 14 residues long. The germline CDR1 and CDR2 sequences are LNHDA and SQIVND (reference sequence).

The chain carries TRBV6-8 and TRBJ1-4; D remains unclear. CDR1 MNHGY and CDR2 SAAAGT come from the germline V gene. The CDR3 sequence is 15 residues long. V lost 0 bases to trimming and J lost 7 bases, with 12 bases between them. The CDR3 protein is CASSYSTVHGEKLFF. CDR3 DNA sequence: TGTGCCAGCAGTTACTCGACGGTCCATGGTGAAAAACTGTTTTTT.

The chain carries TRBV28 and TRBJ2-7; D is perhaps TRBD1 (6 bases). The germline CDR1 and CDR2 sequences are MDHEN and SYDVKM. The CDR3 loop spans 15 amino acids. V lost 6 bases and J lost 0, with 15 bases in between. CDR3 sequence (DNA): TGTGCCAGCAGCTCCCCAGGGGATAACTCCTACGAGCAGTACTTC. It encodes CASSSPGDNSYEQYF.

This clone is a singleton in its sample. This chain links TRBV18 with TRBJ1-5, with D maybe TRBD1 (6 bases). The germline CDR1 and CDR2 sequences are KGHSH and LQKENI. V shed 7 bases and J shed 3 bases, with 10 bases lying between them. The CDR3 totals 13 residues. CDR3 nucleotide sequence: TGTGCCAGCTGTGGGGACAACAATCAGCCCCAGCATTTT. Its protein is CASCGDNNQPQHF.

This clone appeared a single time. The rearrangement uses TRBV19 and TRBJ1-2; D perhaps matches TRBD1 (5 bases). Germline values: CDR1 LNHDA, CDR2 SQIVND (reference sequence). The CDR3 runs to 15 residues. V dropped 1 base and J dropped 4 bases, with 13 bases sitting between them. CDR3 sequence reads: CASSIVRRQTYGYTF. DNA for the CDR3: TGTGCCAGTAGTATAGTGCGGCGACAGACCTATGGCTACACCTTC.

The rearrangement joins TRBV28 to TRBJ2-7; no definite D call. CDR3 length equals 12 residues. V shed 3 bases and J shed 2 bases, with 5 bases lying between them. CDR1 and CDR2 (germline): MDHEN, SYDVKM. CDR3 nucleotide sequence: TGTGCCAGCAGTTTCACAGCCTACGAGCAGTACTTC. As protein: CASSFTAYEQYF.